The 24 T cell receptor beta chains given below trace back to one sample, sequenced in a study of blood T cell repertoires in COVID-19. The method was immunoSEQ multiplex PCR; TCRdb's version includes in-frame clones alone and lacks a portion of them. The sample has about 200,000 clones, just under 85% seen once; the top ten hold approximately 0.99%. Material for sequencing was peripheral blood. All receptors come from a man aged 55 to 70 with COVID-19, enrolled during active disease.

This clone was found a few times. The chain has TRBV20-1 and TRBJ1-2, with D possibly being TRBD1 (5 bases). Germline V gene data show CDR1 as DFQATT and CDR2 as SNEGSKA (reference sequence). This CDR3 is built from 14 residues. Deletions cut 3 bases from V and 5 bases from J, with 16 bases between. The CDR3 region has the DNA TGCAGTGCTAGTGGAACAGGCAAAGGGTATGGCTACACCTTC. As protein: CSASGTGKGYGYTF.

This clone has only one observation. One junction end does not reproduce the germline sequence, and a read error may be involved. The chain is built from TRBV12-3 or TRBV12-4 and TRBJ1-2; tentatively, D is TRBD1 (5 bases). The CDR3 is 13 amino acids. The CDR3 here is CASSSTAIYSYTF. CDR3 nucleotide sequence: TGTGCCAGCAGCTCGACAGCGATCTATAGCTACACCTTC.

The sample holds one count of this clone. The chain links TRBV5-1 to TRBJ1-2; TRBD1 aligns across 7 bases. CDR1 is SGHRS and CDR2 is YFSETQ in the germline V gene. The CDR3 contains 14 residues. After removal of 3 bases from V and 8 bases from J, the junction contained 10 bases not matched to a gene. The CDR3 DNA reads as TGCGCCAGCAGCTCAAAACAGACAGGGAACGGCTACACCTTC. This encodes CASSSKQTGNGYTF.

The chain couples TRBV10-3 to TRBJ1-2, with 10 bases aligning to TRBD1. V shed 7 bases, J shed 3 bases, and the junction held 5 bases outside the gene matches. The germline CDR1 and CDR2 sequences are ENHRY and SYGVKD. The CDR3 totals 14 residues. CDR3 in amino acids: CAINRQGADYGYTF. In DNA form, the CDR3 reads TGTGCCATCAACCGACAGGGGGCGGACTATGGCTACACCTTC.

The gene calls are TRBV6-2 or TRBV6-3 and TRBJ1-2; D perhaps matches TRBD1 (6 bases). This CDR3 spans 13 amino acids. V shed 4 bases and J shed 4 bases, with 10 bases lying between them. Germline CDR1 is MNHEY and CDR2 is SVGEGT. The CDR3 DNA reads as TGTGCCAGCAGTTCCGGGGGGCGCTATGGCTACACCTTC. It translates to CASSSGGRYGYTF.

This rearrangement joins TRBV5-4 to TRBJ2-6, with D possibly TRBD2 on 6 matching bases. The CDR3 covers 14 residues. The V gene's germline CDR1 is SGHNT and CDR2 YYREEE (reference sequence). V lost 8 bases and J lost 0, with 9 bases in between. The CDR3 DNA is TGTGCCAGTAACGGGGGCTCTGGGGCCAACGTCCTGACTTTC. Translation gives CASNGGSGANVLTF.

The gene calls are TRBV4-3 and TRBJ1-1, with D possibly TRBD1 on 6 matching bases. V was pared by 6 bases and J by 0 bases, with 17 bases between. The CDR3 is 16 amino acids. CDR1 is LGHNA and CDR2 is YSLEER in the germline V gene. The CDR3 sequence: CASRTSAGVMNTEAFF. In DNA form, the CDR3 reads TGCGCCAGCAGAACGAGTGCAGGGGTTATGAACACTGAAGCTTTCTTT.

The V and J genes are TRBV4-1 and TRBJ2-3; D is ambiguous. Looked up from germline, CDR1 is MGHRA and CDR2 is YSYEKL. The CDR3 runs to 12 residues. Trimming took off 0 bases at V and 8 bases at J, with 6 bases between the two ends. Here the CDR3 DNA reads TGCGCCAGCAGCCAAGAGGCCTCTACGCAGTATTTT. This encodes CASSQEASTQYF.

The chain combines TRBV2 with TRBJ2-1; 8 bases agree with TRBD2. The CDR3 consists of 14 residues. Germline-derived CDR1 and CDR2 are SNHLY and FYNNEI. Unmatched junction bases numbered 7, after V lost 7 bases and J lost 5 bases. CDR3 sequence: CASKISGIHNEQFF. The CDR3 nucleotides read TGTGCCAGCAAGATTAGCGGGATCCACAATGAGCAGTTCTTC.

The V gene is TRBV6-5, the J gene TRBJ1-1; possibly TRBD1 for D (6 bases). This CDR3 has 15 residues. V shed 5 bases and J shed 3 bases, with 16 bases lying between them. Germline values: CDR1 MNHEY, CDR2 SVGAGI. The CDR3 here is CASSPRGFRDTEAFF. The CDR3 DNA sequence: TGTGCCAGCAGTCCAAGGGGGTTTCGGGACACTGAAGCTTTCTTT.

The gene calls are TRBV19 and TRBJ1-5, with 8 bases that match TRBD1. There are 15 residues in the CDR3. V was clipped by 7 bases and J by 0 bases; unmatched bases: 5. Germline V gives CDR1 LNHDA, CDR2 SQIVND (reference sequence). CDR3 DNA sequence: TGTGCCAGTAATGACAGGGGAAGTAGCAATCAGCCCCAGCATTTT. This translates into CASNDRGSSNQPQHF.

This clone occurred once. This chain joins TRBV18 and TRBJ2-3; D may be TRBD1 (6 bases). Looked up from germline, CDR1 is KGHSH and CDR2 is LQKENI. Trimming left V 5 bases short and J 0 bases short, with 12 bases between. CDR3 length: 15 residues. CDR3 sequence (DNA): TGTGCCAGCTCAGATCAACAGGGAAGCACAGATACGCAGTATTTT. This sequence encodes CASSDQQGSTDTQYF.

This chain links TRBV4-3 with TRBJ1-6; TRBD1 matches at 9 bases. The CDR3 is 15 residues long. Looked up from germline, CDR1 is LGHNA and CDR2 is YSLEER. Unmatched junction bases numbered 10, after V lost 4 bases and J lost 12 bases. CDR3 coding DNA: TGCGCCAGCAGCCGGACCGGGACAGGGTTACAACCCCTCCACTTT. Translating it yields CASSRTGTGLQPLHF.

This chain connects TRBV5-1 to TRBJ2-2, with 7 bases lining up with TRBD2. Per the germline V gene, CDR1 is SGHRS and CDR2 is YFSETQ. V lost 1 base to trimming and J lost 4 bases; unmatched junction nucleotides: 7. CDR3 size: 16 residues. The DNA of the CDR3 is TGCGCCAGCAGCTTGCTGGCGGGAGTTAGCACCGGGGAGCTGTTTTTT. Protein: CASSLLAGVSTGELFF.

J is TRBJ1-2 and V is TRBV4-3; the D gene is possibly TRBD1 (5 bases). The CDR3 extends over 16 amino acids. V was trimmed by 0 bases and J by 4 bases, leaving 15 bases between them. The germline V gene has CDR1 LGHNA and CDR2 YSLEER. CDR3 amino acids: CASSQELGGGAYGYTF. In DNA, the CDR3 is TGCGCCAGCAGCCAAGAACTGGGGGGAGGAGCCTATGGCTACACCTTC.

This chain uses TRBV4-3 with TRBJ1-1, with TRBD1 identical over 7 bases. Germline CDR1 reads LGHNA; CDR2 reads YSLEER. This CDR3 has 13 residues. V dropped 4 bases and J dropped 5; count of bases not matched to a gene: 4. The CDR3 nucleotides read TGCGCCAGCAGCCGTGAGGGGGCGACTGAAGCTTTCTTT. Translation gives CASSREGATEAFF.

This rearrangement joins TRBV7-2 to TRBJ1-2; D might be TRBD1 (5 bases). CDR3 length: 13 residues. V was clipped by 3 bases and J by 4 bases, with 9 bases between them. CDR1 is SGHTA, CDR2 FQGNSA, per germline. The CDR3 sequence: CASSFDRIYGYTF. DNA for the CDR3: TGTGCCAGCAGCTTTGACAGAATCTATGGCTACACCTTC.

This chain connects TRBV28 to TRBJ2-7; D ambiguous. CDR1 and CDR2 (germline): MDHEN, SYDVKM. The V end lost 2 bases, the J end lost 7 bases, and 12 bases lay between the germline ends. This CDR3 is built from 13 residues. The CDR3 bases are TGTGCCAGCAGTTTACAGGCCCCTCGGGAGCAGTACTTC. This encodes CASSLQAPREQYF.

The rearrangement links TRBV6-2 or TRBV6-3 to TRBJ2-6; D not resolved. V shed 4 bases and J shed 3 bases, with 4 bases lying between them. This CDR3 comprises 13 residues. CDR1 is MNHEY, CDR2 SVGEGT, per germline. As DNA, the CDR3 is TGTGCCAGCAGTTCTTTTGGGGCCAACGTCCTGACTTTC. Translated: CASSSFGANVLTF.

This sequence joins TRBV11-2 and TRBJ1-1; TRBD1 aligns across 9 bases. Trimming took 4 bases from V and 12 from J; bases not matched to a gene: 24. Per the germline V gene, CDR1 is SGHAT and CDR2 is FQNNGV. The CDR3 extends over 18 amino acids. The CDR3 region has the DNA TGTGCCAGCAGCTGGGGGACAGGGCGCACAAAAGCTTTCTCCGGGTCTTTCTTT. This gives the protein CASSWGTGRTKAFSGSFF.

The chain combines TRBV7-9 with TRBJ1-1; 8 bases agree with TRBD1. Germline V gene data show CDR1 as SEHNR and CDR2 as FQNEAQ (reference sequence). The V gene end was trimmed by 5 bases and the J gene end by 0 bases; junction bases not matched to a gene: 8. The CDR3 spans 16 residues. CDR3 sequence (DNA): TGTGCCAGCAGCAGAATCAGGGGGCGGATGAACACTGAAGCTTTCTTT. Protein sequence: CASSRIRGRMNTEAFF. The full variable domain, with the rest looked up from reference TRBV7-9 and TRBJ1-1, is DTGVSQNPRHKITKRGQNVTFRCDPISEHNRLYWYRQTLGQGPEFLTYFQNEAQLEKSRLLSDRFSAERPKGSFSTLEIQRTEQGDSAMYLCASSRIRGRMNTEAFFGQGTRLTVV.

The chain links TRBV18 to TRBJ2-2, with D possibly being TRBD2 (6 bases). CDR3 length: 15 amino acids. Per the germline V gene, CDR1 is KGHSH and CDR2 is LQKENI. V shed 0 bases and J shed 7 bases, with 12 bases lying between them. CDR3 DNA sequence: TGTGCCAGCTCACCACCGAGGGAGGTCGGCGGGGAGCTGTTTTTT. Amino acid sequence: CASSPPREVGGELFF. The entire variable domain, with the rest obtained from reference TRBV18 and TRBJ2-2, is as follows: NAGVMQNPRHLVRRRGQEARLRCSPMKGHSHVYWYRQLPEEGLKFMVYLQKENIIDESGMPKERFSAEFPKEGPSILRIQQVVRGDSAAYFCASSPPREVGGELFFGEGSRLTVL.

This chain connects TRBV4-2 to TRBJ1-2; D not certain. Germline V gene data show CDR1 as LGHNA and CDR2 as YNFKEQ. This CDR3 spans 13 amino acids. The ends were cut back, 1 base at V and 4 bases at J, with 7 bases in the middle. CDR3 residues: CASSQGHTYGYTF. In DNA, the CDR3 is TGTGCCAGCAGCCAAGGGCACACCTATGGCTACACCTTC.

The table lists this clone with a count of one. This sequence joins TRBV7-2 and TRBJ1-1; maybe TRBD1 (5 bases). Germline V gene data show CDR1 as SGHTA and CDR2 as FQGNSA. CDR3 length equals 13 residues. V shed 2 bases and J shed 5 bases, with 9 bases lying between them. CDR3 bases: TGTGCCAGCAGCTTATATCAGGGAACTGAAGCTTTCTTT. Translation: CASSLYQGTEAFF.